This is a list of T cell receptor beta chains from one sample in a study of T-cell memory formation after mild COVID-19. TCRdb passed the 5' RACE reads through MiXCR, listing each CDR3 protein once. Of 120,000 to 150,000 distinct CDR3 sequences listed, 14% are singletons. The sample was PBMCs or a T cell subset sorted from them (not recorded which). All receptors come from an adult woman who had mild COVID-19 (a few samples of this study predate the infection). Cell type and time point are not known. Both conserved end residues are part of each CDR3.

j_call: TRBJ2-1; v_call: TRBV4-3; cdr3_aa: CASSQVHSYNEQFF
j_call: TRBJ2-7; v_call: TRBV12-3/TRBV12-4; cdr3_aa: CASSAGGYEQYF
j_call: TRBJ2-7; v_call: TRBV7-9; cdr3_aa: CASSLVLAGASHEQYF
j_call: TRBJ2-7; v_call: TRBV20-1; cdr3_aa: CSATPTRRGYEQYF
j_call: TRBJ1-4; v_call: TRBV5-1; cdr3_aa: CASSFREGNEKLFF
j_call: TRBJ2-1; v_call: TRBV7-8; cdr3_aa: CASSGLAGLYNEQFF
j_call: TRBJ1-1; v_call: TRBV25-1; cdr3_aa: CASSLQGSRTEAFF
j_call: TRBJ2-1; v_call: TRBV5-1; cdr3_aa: CASSLSSGGLSSYNEQFF
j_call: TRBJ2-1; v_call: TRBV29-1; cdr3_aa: CSVPGATYNEQFF
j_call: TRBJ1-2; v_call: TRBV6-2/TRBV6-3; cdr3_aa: CASSYPAFPYGYTF
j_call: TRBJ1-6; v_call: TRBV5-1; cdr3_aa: CASSLEGTGLDSPLHF
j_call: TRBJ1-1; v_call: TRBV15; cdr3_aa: CATSRDSGQGYTEAFF
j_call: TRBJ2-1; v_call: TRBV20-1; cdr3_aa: CSATRQGGPYNEQFF
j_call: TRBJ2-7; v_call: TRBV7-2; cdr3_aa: CASSLGLAGYYEQYF
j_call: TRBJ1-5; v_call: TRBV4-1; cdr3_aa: CASSQVPSGSDNQPQHF
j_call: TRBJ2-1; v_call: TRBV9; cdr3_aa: CASSVAGYAYNEQFF
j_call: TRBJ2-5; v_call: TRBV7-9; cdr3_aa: CASSLGPRAGQQETQYF
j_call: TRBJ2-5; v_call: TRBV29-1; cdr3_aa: CSVSPGTGVETQYF
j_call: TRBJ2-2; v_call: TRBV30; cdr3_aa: CAWSLGGGELFF
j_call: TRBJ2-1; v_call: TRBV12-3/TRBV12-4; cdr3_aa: CASSFGDYYNEQFF
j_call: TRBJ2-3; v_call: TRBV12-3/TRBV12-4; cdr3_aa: CASSPHGGSDTQYF
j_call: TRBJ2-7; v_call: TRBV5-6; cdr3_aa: CASSCTTAFYEQYF
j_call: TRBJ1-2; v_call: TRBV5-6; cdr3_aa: CASSSRRTVTDGYTF
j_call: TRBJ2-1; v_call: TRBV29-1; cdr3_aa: CSGAPGQGYDEQFF
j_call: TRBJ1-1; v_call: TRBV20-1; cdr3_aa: CSAIQSRRDTEAFF
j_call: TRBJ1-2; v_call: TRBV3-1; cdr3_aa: CASSQEETGLHGYTF
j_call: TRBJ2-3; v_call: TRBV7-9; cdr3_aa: CASSLTRLAQTDTQYF
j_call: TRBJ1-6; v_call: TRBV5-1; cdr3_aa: CASSFGQGVVSPLHF
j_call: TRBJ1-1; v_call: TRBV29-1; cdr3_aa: CSVELGGGEAFF
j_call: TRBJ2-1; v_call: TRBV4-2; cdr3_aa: CASSHRDRVFNEQFF
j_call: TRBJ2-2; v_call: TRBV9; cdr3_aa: CASNGANTGELFF
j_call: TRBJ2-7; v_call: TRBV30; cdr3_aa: CAWSTGRGDYEQYF
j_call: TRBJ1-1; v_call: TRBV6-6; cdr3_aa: CASSYYRLERWENTEAFF
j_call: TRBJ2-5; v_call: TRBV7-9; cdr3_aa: CASSLERLAGGPAETQYF
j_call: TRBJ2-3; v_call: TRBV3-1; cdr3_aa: CASSPGAGGGTDTQYF
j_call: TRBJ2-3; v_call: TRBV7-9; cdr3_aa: CASTDTDQSPTDTQYF
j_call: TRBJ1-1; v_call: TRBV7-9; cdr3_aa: CASSNSGGRNTEAFF
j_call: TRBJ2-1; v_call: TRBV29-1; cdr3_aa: CSVDTVGTGLDEQFF
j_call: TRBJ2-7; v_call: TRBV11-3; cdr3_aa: CASSFTLAPRPYEQYF
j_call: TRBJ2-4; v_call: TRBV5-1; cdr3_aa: CANTLAKNIQYF
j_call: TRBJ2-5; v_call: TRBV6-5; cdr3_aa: CASSYPGETQYF
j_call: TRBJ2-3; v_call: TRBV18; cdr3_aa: CASSLSPSGLTDTQYF
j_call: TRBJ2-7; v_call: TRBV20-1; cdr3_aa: CSAPWTGDVHEQYF
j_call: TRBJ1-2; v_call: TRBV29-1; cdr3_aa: CSDRDRENYGYTF
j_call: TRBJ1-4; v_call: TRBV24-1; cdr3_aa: CATSDPDSEGEKLFF
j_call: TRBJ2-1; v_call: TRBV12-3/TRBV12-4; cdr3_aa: CASTHRDEQFF
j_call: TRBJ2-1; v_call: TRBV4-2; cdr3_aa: CASSPSPGLADNEQFF
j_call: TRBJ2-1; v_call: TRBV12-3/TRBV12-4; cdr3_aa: CASSPRPREQFF
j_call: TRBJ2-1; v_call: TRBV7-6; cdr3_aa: CASSLAGGATRNNEQFF
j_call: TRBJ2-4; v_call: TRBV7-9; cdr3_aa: CASSLVPVGLEKNIQYF
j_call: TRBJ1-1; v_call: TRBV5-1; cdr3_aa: CASSPYYSYTEAFF
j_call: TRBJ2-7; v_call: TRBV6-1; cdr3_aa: CASAGLNSYEQYF
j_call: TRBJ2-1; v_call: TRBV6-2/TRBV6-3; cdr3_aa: CASSEPGQGFYNEQFF